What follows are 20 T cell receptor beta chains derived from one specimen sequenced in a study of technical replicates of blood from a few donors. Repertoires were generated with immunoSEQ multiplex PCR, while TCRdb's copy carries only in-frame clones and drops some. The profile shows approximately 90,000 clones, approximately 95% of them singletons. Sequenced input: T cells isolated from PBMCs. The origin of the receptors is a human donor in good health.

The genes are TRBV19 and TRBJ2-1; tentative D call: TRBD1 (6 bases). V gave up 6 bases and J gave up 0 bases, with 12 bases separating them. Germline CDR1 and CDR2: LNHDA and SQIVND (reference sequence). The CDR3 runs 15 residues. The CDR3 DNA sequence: TGTGCCAGTAGGTACCGGGACACCTCCTACAATGAGCAGTTCTTC. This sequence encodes CASRYRDTSYNEQFF.

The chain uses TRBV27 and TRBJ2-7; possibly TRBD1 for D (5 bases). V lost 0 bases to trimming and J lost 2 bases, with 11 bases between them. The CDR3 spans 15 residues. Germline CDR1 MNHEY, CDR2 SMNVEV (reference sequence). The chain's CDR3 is CASSLSSQGTYEQYF. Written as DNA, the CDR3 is TGTGCCAGCAGTTTATCATCGCAGGGTACCTACGAGCAGTACTTC.

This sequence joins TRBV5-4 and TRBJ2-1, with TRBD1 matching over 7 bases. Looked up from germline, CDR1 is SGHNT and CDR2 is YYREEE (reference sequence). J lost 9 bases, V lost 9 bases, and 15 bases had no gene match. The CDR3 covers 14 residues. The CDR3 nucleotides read TGTGCCACCTCCCCAGGACAGGACCCGGGTGAGCAGTTCTTC. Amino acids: CATSPGQDPGEQFF.

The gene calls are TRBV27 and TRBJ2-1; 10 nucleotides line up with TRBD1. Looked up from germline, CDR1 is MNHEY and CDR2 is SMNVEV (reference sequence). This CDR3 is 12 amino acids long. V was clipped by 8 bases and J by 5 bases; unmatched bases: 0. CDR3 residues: CASGQGDNEQFF. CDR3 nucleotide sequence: TGTGCCAGCGGACAGGGGGACAATGAGCAGTTCTTC.

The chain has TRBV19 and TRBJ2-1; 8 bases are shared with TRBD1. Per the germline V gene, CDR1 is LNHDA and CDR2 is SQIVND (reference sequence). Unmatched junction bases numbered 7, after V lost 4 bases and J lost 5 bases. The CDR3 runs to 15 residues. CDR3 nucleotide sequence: TGTGCCAGTAGTACCGGACAGGGTCTCCACAATGAGCAGTTCTTC. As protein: CASSTGQGLHNEQFF.

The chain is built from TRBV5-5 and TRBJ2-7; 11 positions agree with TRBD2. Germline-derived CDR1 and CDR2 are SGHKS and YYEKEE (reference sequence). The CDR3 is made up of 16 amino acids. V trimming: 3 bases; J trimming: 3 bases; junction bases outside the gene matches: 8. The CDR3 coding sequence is TGTGCCAGCAGCTCCCGTGCCACTAGCGGGAGCTACGAGCAGTACTTC. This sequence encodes CASSSRATSGSYEQYF.

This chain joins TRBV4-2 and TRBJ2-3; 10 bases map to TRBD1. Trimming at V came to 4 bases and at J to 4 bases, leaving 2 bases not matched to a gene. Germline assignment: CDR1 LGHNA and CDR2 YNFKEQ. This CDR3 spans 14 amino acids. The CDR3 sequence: CASSLGQGADTQYF. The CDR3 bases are TGTGCCAGCAGCCTCGGACAGGGGGCAGATACGCAGTATTTT.

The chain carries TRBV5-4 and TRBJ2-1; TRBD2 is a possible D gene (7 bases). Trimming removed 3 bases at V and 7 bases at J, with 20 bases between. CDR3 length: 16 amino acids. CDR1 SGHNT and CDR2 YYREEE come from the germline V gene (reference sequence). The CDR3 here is CASSSPRGGFDNEQFF. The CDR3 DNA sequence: TGTGCCAGCAGCTCACCGAGGGGGGGGTTCGATAATGAGCAGTTCTTC.

The CDR3 loop reads CASSLAGTGGYTF. CDR3 DNA: TGTGCCAGCAGCTTAGCGGGTACCGGGGGCTACACCTTC. This chain joins TRBV7-9 and TRBJ1-2, with D unclear. There are 13 residues in the CDR3. Germline V gives CDR1 SEHNR, CDR2 FQNEAQ (reference sequence). The V gene lost 0 bases and the J gene lost 8 bases, with 10 bases spanning the gap. The full variable domain, in which reference TRBV7-9 and TRBJ1-2 provide the parts outside the CDR3, is DTGVSQNPRHKITKRGQNVTFRCDPISEHNRLYWYRQTLGQGPEFLTYFQNEAQLEKSRLLSDRFSAERPKGSFSTLEIQRTEQGDSAMYLCASSLAGTGGYTFGSGTRLTVV.

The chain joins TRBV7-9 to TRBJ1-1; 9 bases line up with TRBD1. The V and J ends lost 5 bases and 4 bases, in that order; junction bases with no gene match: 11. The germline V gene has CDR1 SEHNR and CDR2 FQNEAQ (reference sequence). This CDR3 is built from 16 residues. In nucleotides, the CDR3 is TGTGCCAGCAGCCGGGGACAGGGTCTTTGGGGCACTGAAGCTTTCTTT. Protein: CASSRGQGLWGTEAFF.

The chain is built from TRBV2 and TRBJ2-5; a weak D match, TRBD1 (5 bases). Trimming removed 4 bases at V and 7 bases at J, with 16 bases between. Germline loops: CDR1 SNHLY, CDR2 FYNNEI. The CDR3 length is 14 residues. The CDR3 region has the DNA TGTGCCAGCAGTGTAAGCAGGGTGGAATCGACCCAGTACTTC. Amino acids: CASSVSRVESTQYF.

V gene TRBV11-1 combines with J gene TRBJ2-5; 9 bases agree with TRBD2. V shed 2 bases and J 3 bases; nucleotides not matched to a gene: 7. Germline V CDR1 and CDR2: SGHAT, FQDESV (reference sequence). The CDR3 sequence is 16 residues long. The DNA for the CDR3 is TGTGCCAGCAGCTTATGGGCTAGCGGGATTGAAGAGACCCAGTACTTC. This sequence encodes CASSLWASGIEETQYF. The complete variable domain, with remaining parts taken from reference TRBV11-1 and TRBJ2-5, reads EAEVAQSPRYKITEKSQAVAFWCDPISGHATLYWYRQILGQGPELLVQFQDESVVDDSQLPKDRFSAERLKGVDSTLKIQPAELGDSAMYLCASSLWASGIEETQYFGPGTRLLVL.

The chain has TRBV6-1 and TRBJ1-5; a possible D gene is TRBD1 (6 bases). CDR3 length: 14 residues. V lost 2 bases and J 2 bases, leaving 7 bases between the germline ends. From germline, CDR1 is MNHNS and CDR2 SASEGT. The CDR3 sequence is CASSESGGNQPQHF. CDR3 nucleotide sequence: TGTGCCAGCAGTGAATCAGGGGGCAATCAGCCCCAGCATTTT.

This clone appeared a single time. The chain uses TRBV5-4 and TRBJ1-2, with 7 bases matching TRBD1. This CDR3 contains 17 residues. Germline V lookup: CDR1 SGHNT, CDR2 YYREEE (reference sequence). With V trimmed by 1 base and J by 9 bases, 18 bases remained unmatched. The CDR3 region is CASSLTGRGQLGFRYTF. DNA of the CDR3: TGTGCCAGCAGCTTGACGGGCAGGGGACAGCTCGGCTTCCGCTACACCTTC.

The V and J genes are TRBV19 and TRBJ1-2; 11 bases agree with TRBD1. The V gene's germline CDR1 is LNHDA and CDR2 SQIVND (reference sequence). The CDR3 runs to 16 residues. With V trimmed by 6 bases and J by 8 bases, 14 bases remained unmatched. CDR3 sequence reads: CASSQSGQGERRGYTF. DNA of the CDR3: TGTGCCAGTAGCCAATCGGGACAGGGGGAAAGAAGAGGCTACACCTTC. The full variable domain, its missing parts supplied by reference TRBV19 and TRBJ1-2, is DGGITQSPKYLFRKEGQNVTLSCEQNLNHDAMYWYRQDPGQGLRLIYYSQIVNDFQKGDIAEGYSVSREKKESFPLTVTSAQKNPTAFYLCASSQSGQGERRGYTFGSGTRLTVV.

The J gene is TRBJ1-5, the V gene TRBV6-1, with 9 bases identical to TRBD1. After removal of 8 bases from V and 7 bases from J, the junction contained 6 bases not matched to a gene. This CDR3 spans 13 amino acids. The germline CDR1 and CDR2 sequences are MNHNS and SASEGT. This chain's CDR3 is CASGGQGKQPQHF. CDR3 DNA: TGTGCCAGCGGGGGACAGGGTAAGCAGCCCCAGCATTTT.

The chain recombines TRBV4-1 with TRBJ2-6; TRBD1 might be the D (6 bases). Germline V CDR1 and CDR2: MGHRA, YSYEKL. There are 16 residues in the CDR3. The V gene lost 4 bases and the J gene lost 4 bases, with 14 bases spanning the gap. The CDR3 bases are TGCGCCAGCAGCCCAGGGACATTAACCGGGGCCAACGTCCTGACTTTC. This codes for CASSPGTLTGANVLTF.

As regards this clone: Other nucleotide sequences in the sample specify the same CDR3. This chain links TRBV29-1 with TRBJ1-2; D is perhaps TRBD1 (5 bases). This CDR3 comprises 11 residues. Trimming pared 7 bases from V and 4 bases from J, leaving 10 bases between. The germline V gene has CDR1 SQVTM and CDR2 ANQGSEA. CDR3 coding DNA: TGCAGCGCCGACAGAGGCTATGGCTACACCTTC. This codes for CSADRGYGYTF.

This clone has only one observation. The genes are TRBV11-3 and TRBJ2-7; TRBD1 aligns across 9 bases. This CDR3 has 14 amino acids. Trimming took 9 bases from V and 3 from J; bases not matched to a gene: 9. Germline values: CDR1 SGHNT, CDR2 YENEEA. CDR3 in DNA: TGTGCCAGACTAGGTACGGGACAGGGCTACGAGCAGTACTTC. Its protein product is CARLGTGQGYEQYF.

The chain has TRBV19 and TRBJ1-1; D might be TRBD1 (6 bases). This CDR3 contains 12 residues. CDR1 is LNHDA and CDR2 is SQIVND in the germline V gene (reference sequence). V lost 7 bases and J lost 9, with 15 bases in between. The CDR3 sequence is CASTGGARKAFF. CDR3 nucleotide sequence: TGTGCCAGTACGGGGGGGGCTAGGAAAGCTTTCTTT.